Listed here are 8 T cell receptor beta chains from one sample, sequenced in a study of blood T cell repertoires in COVID-19. Profiled with immunoSEQ multiplex PCR; TCRdb holds only in-frame clones, not every one. The sample records roughly 250,000 clones, 88% being singletons. The sequenced sample was peripheral blood. The receptors were gathered from a woman aged 25 to 39 with acute or convalescent COVID-19.

This clone has a single count. The CDR3 bases are TGTGCCAGCAGCCCCAGCGGGGTCAATGAGCAGTTCTTC. It codes for CASSPSGVNEQFF. V is TRBV9 and J is TRBJ2-1, with TRBD2 matching 7 bases. Looked up from germline, CDR1 is SGDLS and CDR2 is YYNGEE. The V and J ends lost 4 bases and 6 bases, in that order; junction bases with no gene match: 4. The CDR3 length is 13 residues. Full variable domain (rest looked up from reference TRBV9 and TRBJ2-1): DSGVTQTPKHLITATGQRVTLRCSPRSGDLSVYWYQQSLDQGLQFLIQYYNGEERAKGNILERFSAQQFPDLHSELNLSSLELGDSALYFCASSPSGVNEQFFGPGTRLTVL.

The chain combines TRBV24-1 with TRBJ2-1, with 9 bases lining up with TRBD2. The V gene end was trimmed by 4 bases and the J gene end by 4 bases; junction bases not matched to a gene: 7. There are 16 residues in the CDR3. Germline V lookup: CDR1 KGHDR, CDR2 SFDVKD. CDR3 loop: CATSDPRAGGYNEQFF. The CDR3 nucleotides are TGTGCCACCAGTGACCCTAGGGCGGGAGGGTACAATGAGCAGTTCTTC.

J is TRBJ2-3 and V is TRBV7-2; D might be TRBD1 (5 bases). V dropped 2 bases and J dropped 2 bases, with 11 bases sitting between them. CDR1 is SGHTA, CDR2 FQGNSA, per germline. This CDR3 has 15 residues. For the CDR3, the DNA is TGTGCCAGCAGCTTAAGGGGCAGCGACACAGATACGCAGTATTTT. Translated: CASSLRGSDTDTQYF.

J is TRBJ2-7 and V is TRBV6-2 or TRBV6-3, with TRBD2 matching 10 bases. The CDR3 is 15 residues long. Germline V gene sequence: CDR1 MNHEY, CDR2 SVGEGT. V shed 3 bases and J 5 bases; nucleotides not matched to a gene: 7. The CDR3 loop is CASSYQREGGHEQYF. Here the CDR3 DNA reads TGTGCCAGCAGTTATCAGCGGGAGGGCGGCCACGAGCAGTACTTC.

The chain joins TRBV30 to TRBJ2-5; the D is unclear. Germline V lookup: CDR1 GTSNPN, CDR2 SVGIG (reference sequence). CDR3 length: 13 amino acids. Trimming pared 5 bases from V and 5 bases from J, leaving 15 bases between. The CDR3 is CAWAVGRRETQYF. The DNA of the CDR3 is TGTGCCTGGGCGGTCGGCCGGCGGGAGACCCAGTACTTC. Supplemented by reference TRBV30 and TRBJ2-5, the full variable domain reads SQTIHQWPATLVQPVGSPLSLECTVEGTSNPNLYWYRQAAGRGLQLLFYSVGIGQISSEVPQNLSASRPQDRQFILSSKKLLLSDSGFYLCAWAVGRRETQYFGPGTRLLVL.

This chain connects TRBV29-1 to TRBJ2-5; 10 bases map to TRBD1. With 8 bases clipped from V and 5 bases from J, the junction kept 5 bases outside the gene matches. The germline V gene encodes CDR1 SQVTM and CDR2 ANQGSEA. CDR3 length: 12 residues. The CDR3 nucleotides are TGCAGCAGACAGGGGGCGTGGGAGACCCAGTACTTC. It specifies CSRQGAWETQYF.

This chain's CDR3 is CASRRSYNEQFF. For the CDR3, the DNA is TGTGCCAGCAGGAGGAGCTACAATGAGCAGTTCTTC. The gene calls are TRBV25-1 and TRBJ2-1, with no clear D. V was cut by 6 bases and J by 3 bases, with 6 bases left in between. Germline V gene data show CDR1 as MGHDK and CDR2 as SYGVNS. The length of the CDR3 is 12 residues.

This clone has only a few counts. The V call is TRBV28, the J call TRBJ2-2; a possible D gene is TRBD1 (6 bases). The CDR3 totals 14 residues. Germline CDR1 is MDHEN and CDR2 is SYDVKM. Trimming removed 6 bases from V and 4 bases from J, with 12 bases in between. As DNA, the CDR3 is TGTGCCAGCAGCCACCAGGACAGCACCGGGGAGCTGTTTTTT. Its protein product is CASSHQDSTGELFF.